The following is a T cell receptor beta chain sequence with its context. Its target antigen remains unknown. It has no much larger one-base neighbor in the sample; base qualities were not kept. The CDR3 covers 16 residues, taking in both the cysteine and the phenylalanine. Only the CDR3 portion is preserved as DNA: 48 bases, with reading frame beginning at the first base. The germline V gene sets CDR1 to SNHLY and CDR2 to FYNNEI. At the junction V is shortened by 4 bases and J by 1 base, with 16 bases in between. The trial excluded patients who had a history of autoimmune disease or who were on systemic immunosuppression. Peripheral blood for TCR sequencing was collected from all dose cohorts at baseline, on cycle 4 day 1, and on cycle 7 day 1. Samples came from an open-label, multicenter, first-in-human phase I dose-escalation trial of ivuxolimab. The trial enrolled adults with locally advanced or metastatic head and neck squamous cell, hepatocellular, melanoma or renal cell carcinoma. CD4+ and CD8+ T cells were sorted separately from peripheral blood before TCR sequencing.

The data originate from a study of OX40 agonist ivuxolimab in advanced cancers. In terms of the full investigation: Ivuxolimab was an agonistic, fully human IgG2 monoclonal antibody directed against OX40 (CD134), a costimulatory receptor. Intravenous ivuxolimab was administered to patients every 2 weeks at six dose levels: 0.01, 0.1, 0.3, 1.5, 3 and 10 mg/kg. Of the approximately 54 dose-escalation patients, hepatocellular carcinoma was present in about 20, melanoma in some 15, renal cell carcinoma in 9 and head and neck cancer in 9. In the dose-escalation cohort, about four fifths of patients were male, and the mean age was around 60 years with a range of 23 to 79. Patients were allowed to have had prior anti-PD-1, anti-PD-L1 or anti-CTLA-4 therapy, and 40% of the dose-escalation patients had been treated with checkpoint inhibitors. Partial responses were achieved by three dose-escalation patients, of whom one had hepatocellular carcinoma and two had cutaneous melanoma. The purpose of peripheral TCRbeta sequencing was to test whether ivuxolimab changed TCR sequence diversity and led to clonal T-cell expansion. The paper reports the monotherapy dose-escalation portion (N ≈ 50 patients) of the phase I ivuxolimab trial.

Genomic DNA was isolated from the sorted cells so that the TCRbeta CDR3 region could be sequenced. TCRbeta CDR3 regions were sequenced using the immunoSEQ Assay. TCRdb took this table from immuneACCESS and kept in-frame rearrangements with V and J called. Such tables lack part of the clones; where checked against another copy, unresolved V genes explain under half of the gap, and the rest is unexplained. In this sample the table shows about 12,000 clones, about 81% of which occur a single time. Of the sample, 28% falls within the top ten clones. General study outcomes and caveats: At doses of 0.1 to 3.0 mg/kg, clonal expansion of both CD4+ and CD8+ blood T cells was observed from baseline to week 6. The antigen specificity of the peripheral T cells that underwent clonal expansion was not determined. Partial responders in the 0.1-3.0 mg/kg groups had among the lowest normalized peripheral clonal expansion, especially among CD8+ T cells. Low levels of normalized T-cell clonal expansion were also seen in some patients who did not respond. On average, CD8+ T cells showed more expanded clones than CD4+ T cells after ivuxolimab.

The chain is assembled from TRBV2 and TRBJ1-2; the D gene remains uncertain. This TCR was sampled from an adult with an advanced solid tumor such as melanoma, head and neck, liver or kidney cancer. Sequenced material: CD4+ or CD8+ T cells sorted from blood, taken in a trial of the OX40 agonist ivuxolimab. CDR3 loop: CASSGVQGPNNYGYTF. The DNA reads as follows: TGTGCCAGCAGTGGCGTTCAAGGACCGAATAACTATGGCTACACCTTC.